This entry concerns a single T cell receptor beta chain. The sample holds one count of this clone. The clone's antigen remains unknown. The record has no base qualities; no much larger clone is one base away. The sample originates from a study of OX40 agonist ivuxolimab in advanced cancers. About the full investigation: The costimulatory receptor OX40 (CD134) was targeted by ivuxolimab, a fully human IgG2 agonistic monoclonal antibody. Patients were allowed to have had prior anti-PD-1, anti-PD-L1 or anti-CTLA-4 therapy, and less than 45% of the dose-escalation patients had previously received checkpoint inhibitors. Intravenous ivuxolimab was administered to patients every 2 weeks at six dose levels: 0.01, 0.1, 0.3, 1.5, 3 and 10 mg/kg. The monotherapy dose-escalation portion (N ≈ 52 patients) of the phase I ivuxolimab trial is reported in the paper. Among the approximately 50 dose-escalation patients, approximately 20 had hepatocellular carcinoma, about 15 melanoma, 9 renal cell carcinoma and 9 head and neck cancer. The point of sequencing TCRbeta in the periphery was to test whether ivuxolimab changed TCR sequence diversity and drove clonal T-cell expansion. The dose-escalation cohort was 82.7% male with a mean age of approximately 60 years, ranging from roughly 23 to 85. Partial responses were achieved by three dose-escalation patients, of whom one had hepatocellular carcinoma and two had cutaneous melanoma.

Patients with autoimmune disease history or receiving systemic immunosuppression were excluded from the trial. Peripheral blood for TCR sequencing was collected from all dose cohorts at baseline, on cycle 4 day 1, and on cycle 7 day 1. Samples came from an open-label, multicenter, first-in-human phase I dose-escalation trial of ivuxolimab. Adults with locally advanced or metastatic melanoma, renal cell carcinoma, hepatocellular carcinoma or head and neck squamous cell carcinoma were enrolled in the trial. Before TCR sequencing, CD4+ T cells and CD8+ T cells from peripheral blood were sorted into separate populations. V has 1 base trimmed and J has 11 bases trimmed; junction bases matching no gene number 13. The germline V gene encodes CDR1 SEHNR and CDR2 FQNEAQ (reference sequence). Its CDR3 holds 15 amino acids, cysteine through phenylalanine. Only the CDR3 DNA stays, 45 bases, in frame from base 1.

The full study reports these points: The antigen specificity of the peripheral T cells that underwent clonal expansion was not determined. Low levels of normalized T-cell clonal expansion were also seen in some patients who did not respond. In the 0.1-3.0 mg/kg groups, partial responders were among the patients with the lowest normalized peripheral clonal expansion, particularly in CD8+ T cells. After ivuxolimab, more expanded clones were found on average in CD8+ T cells than in CD4+ T cells. Clonal expansion of both CD4+ and CD8+ blood T cells was observed from baseline to week 6 at doses 0.1 to 3.0 mg/kg.

For sequencing of the TCRbeta CDR3 region, genomic DNA was extracted from the sorted cells. The immunoSEQ Assay was used to sequence the TCRbeta CDR3 regions. The table was pulled from immuneACCESS by TCRdb, which kept in-frame rearrangements only. Such tables lose some clones; where checked, under half of the loss comes from unresolved V genes, and the rest has no known cause. This sample comprises around 68,000 clones, approximately 90% of them detected only once. The top ten constitute about 0.95% of the sample. This sequence originates from an adult with an advanced solid tumor such as melanoma, head and neck, liver or kidney cancer. The rearrangement combines TRBV7-9 with TRBJ1-1; TRBD1 fits 7 bases in the junction. The sample was CD4+ or CD8+ T cells sorted from blood, taken in a trial of the OX40 agonist ivuxolimab. The bases read TGTGCCAGCAGCTTAGGGCCCGGGACAGAGATCGTGGCTTTCTTT. This yields the protein CASSLGPGTEIVAFF.